These 8 T cell receptor beta chains share one sample of origin, sequenced in a study of STAT5B mutations in CD4+ large granular lymphocyte leukemia. This table comes from immunoSEQ multiplex PCR, and its TCRdb copy is limited to in-frame clones, with some not included. The sample consists of about 31,000 clones, about 71% of them appearing once. The sample comprised CD4+ T cells from blood buffy coats. The receptor set was obtained from a human donor in good health.

The CDR3 loop is CASSLVGQVNTEAFF. Written as DNA, the CDR3 is TGTGCCAGCAGCTTAGTGGGACAGGTGAACACTGAAGCTTTCTTT. J is TRBJ1-1 and V is TRBV7-2; 8 bases align to TRBD1. This CDR3 has 15 residues. Germline V gives CDR1 SGHTA, CDR2 FQGNSA. The V and J ends lost 1 base and 0 bases, in that order; junction bases with no gene match: 1.

The J gene is TRBJ2-4, the V gene TRBV6-1, with TRBD2 matching 8 bases. V shed 2 bases and J 11 bases; nucleotides not matched to a gene: 11. The CDR3 runs 15 residues. CDR1 MNHNS and CDR2 SASEGT come from the germline V gene. The CDR3 here is CASSEIRGGGTVQYF. The CDR3 coding sequence is TGTGCCAGCAGTGAAATCCGGGGGGGAGGGACGGTTCAGTACTTC.

The genes are TRBV19 and TRBJ1-4; TRBD1 aligns across 10 bases. Germline CDR1 LNHDA, CDR2 SQIVND (reference sequence). Trimming took 5 bases from V and 10 from J; bases not matched to a gene: 7. The CDR3 length is 14 residues. The CDR3 DNA reads as TGTGCCAGTAGTTTGGGACAGGGGATTGGAAAACTGTTTTTT. Translated, it gives CASSLGQGIGKLFF.

The V and J genes are TRBV9 and TRBJ2-7; the match to TRBD2 covers 7 bases. The germline V gene encodes CDR1 SGDLS and CDR2 YYNGEE. The trim removed 7 bases at V and 5 bases at J, leaving 9 bases unmatched. The length of the CDR3 is 13 residues. The CDR3 DNA reads TGTGCCAGCTCCGGACTCCGGGGGGACGAGCAGTACTTC. This encodes CASSGLRGDEQYF.

The chain recombines TRBV7-6 with TRBJ1-4, with D maybe TRBD1 (5 bases). Germline V lookup: CDR1 SGHVS, CDR2 FNYEAQ. The CDR3 contains 14 residues. Deletions cut 5 bases from V and 8 bases from J, with 15 bases between. The CDR3 nucleotides are TGTGCCAGCAGCCGAGGCCAGGGAAACGAAAAACTGTTTTTT. It codes for CASSRGQGNEKLFF. The variable domain in full, with the rest retrieved from reference TRBV7-6 and TRBJ1-4, is GAGVSQSPRYKVTKRGQDVALRCDPISGHVSLYWYRQALGQGPEFLTYFNYEAQQDKSGLPNDRFSAERPEGSISTLTIQRTEQRDSAMYRCASSRGQGNEKLFFGSGTQLSVL.

The V call is TRBV9, the J call TRBJ2-2; 11 bases map to TRBD2. V lost 2 bases to trimming and J lost 7 bases; unmatched junction nucleotides: 7. CDR3 length: 16 residues. Germline V lookup: CDR1 SGDLS, CDR2 YYNGEE. The CDR3 protein is CASSVLASGGSGELFF. CDR3 bases: TGTGCCAGCAGCGTCTTGGCTAGCGGGGGGAGCGGGGAGCTGTTTTTT.

The chain's CDR3 is CASSRTPIQADGYTF. In nucleotides, the CDR3 is TGTGCCAGCAGCCGGACCCCTATTCAGGCTGATGGCTACACCTTC. The chain combines TRBV11-2 with TRBJ1-2; D gene unclear. CDR1 SGHAT and CDR2 FQNNGV come from the germline V gene. The CDR3 totals 15 residues. Trimming shortened V by 5 bases and J by 6 bases, and 19 bases separated the two germline ends.

The chain uses TRBV4-3 and TRBJ2-3, with TRBD2 matching 9 bases. Germline loops: CDR1 LGHNA, CDR2 YSLEER. This CDR3 region has 17 residues. The junction had 8 bases not matched to a gene; V was cut back by 0 bases and J by 4 bases. This CDR3 reads CASSQDHSGGIADTQYF. The CDR3, as DNA: TGCGCCAGCAGCCAAGATCACAGCGGGGGGATTGCAGATACGCAGTATTTT.